The next 13 T cell receptor beta chains were all read from a single sample in a study of beta chain features in type 1 diabetes. Expressed TCRB transcripts got sequenced, as all isolated RNA was reverse transcribed. Using immunoSEQ multiplex PCR, the repertoire was profiled, and TCRdb retains in-frame clones only, with some absent. The repertoire holds 350,000 to 450,000 clones, about 15% seen once, with under 0.02% in the top ten. The sample taken for sequencing was naive CD4+ T cells from blood. Receptors originate from a woman under 30 in good health.

This clone was found a few times. This rearrangement joins TRBV30 to TRBJ1-5; TRBD1 might be the D (6 bases). CDR1 GTSNPN and CDR2 SVGIG come from the germline V gene (reference sequence). CDR3 length equals 13 residues. V lost 8 bases and J lost 1, with 12 bases in between. The CDR3: CATNRESNQPQHF. Written as DNA, the CDR3 is TGTGCCACCAACAGGGAGAGCAATCAGCCCCAGCATTTT.

This chain uses TRBV20-1 with TRBJ2-4; D is unresolved. CDR3 length: 11 residues. Germline CDR1 reads DFQATT; CDR2 reads SNEGSKA (reference sequence). With 5 bases removed from V and 7 bases from J, the gap between germline ends came to 9 bases. In DNA, the CDR3 is TGCAGTGCTCAGGTTCTTAACATTCAGTACTTC. Translated, it gives CSAQVLNIQYF.

Note on this clone: Other nucleotide sequences from this sample produce the same CDR3. CDR3 sequence (DNA): TGTGCCAGCAGCTTACAGGCTAGCAATCAGCCCCAGCATTTT. As protein: CASSLQASNQPQHF. The chain uses TRBV7-2 and TRBJ1-5, with D hard to call. V gave up 2 bases and J gave up 0 bases, with 5 bases separating them. The germline CDR1 and CDR2 sequences are SGHTA and FQGNSA. This CDR3 has 14 residues.

V gene TRBV29-1 combines with J gene TRBJ2-7; D is unresolved. The CDR3 covers 12 residues. Germline V gives CDR1 SQVTM, CDR2 ANQGSEA. Trimming cost V 7 bases and J 1 base, with 11 bases left between them. In DNA, the CDR3 is TGCAGCGCCAGAGGCTTGTCCTACGAGCAGTACTTC. Translated, it gives CSARGLSYEQYF.

V gene TRBV28 combines with J gene TRBJ1-5; 9 bases line up with TRBD1. CDR1 is MDHEN, CDR2 SYDVKM, per germline. This CDR3 is 14 amino acids long. The V segment lost 8 bases and the J segment 6 bases; nucleotides outside the gene matches: 8. Here the CDR3 DNA reads TGTGCCAGCTTAACCGGGACAGGGCGTCAGCCCCAGCATTTT. Translated, it gives CASLTGTGRQPQHF.

This clone has only a few counts. CDR3 sequence reads: CASSVSQGDEKLFF. The CDR3 DNA sequence: TGTGCCAGCAGCGTAAGTCAGGGGGATGAAAAACTGTTTTTT. This chain links TRBV9 with TRBJ1-4, with 7 bases fitting TRBD1. J gave up 6 bases and V 1 base, and 3 bases lay outside the gene matches. Germline loops: CDR1 SGDLS, CDR2 YYNGEE. The CDR3 totals 14 residues.

This clone has just a few counts. The chain links TRBV6-1 to TRBJ2-1, with 7 bases identical to TRBD2. CDR1 is MNHNS, CDR2 SASEGT, per germline. V lost 8 bases and J lost 10; bases outside the gene matches: 14. CDR3 length: 14 residues. CDR3 sequence: CASYEAGALMEQFF. The CDR3 bases are TGTGCCAGCTATGAGGCGGGAGCATTAATGGAGCAGTTCTTC.

The chain recombines TRBV14 with TRBJ2-5, with 10 bases lining up with TRBD2. There are 14 residues in the CDR3. Germline V gives CDR1 SGHDN, CDR2 FVKESK. V lost 4 bases to trimming and J lost 4 bases; unmatched junction nucleotides: 3. The CDR3 region is CASSPRLAGETQYF. For the CDR3, the DNA is TGTGCCAGCAGCCCACGACTAGCGGGAGAGACCCAGTACTTC.

The chain has TRBV11-2 and TRBJ2-7, with TRBD1 matching over 10 bases. The CDR3 spans 14 residues. Germline-derived CDR1 and CDR2 are SGHAT and FQNNGV. J gave up 6 bases and V 3 bases, and 5 bases lay outside the gene matches. The CDR3 DNA follows: TGTGCCAGCAGCTTCGGACAGGGGGGAGGCGAGCAGTACTTC. This encodes CASSFGQGGGEQYF.

This clone was found a few times. The chain has TRBV7-3 and TRBJ2-5; the D gene is possibly TRBD2 (6 bases). This CDR3 has 14 residues. CDR1 is SGHTA and CDR2 is FQGTGA in the germline V gene. The V end lost 0 bases, the J end lost 4 bases, and 9 bases lay between the germline ends. The CDR3: CASSLTGRGETQYF. DNA for the CDR3: TGTGCCAGCAGCTTAACAGGGCGGGGAGAGACCCAGTACTTC. The full variable domain, completed using reference TRBV7-3 and TRBJ2-5, is GAGVSQTPSNKVTEKGKYVELRCDPISGHTALYWYRQSLGQGPEFLIYFQGTGAADDSGLPNDRFFAVRPEGSVSTLKIQRTERGDSAVYLCASSLTGRGETQYFGPGTRLLVL.

V gene TRBV7-9 combines with J gene TRBJ2-5, with 7 bases aligning to TRBD2. V shed 4 bases and J 2 bases; nucleotides not matched to a gene: 4. This CDR3 is built from 14 residues. Germline CDR1 reads SEHNR; CDR2 reads FQNEAQ (reference sequence). The CDR3, as DNA: TGTGCCAGCAGCTACCTAGCGGCTCAAGAGACCCAGTACTTC. Amino acid sequence: CASSYLAAQETQYF.

The chain has TRBV5-1 and TRBJ2-7; 8 bases match TRBD1. Trimming at V came to 7 bases and at J to 6 bases, leaving 6 bases not matched to a gene. CDR1 and CDR2 from the germline V gene are SGHRS and YFSETQ. This CDR3 has 12 residues. The CDR3 is CASGATGGEQYF. For the CDR3, the DNA is TGCGCCAGCGGAGCTACAGGGGGCGAGCAGTACTTC.

The chain uses TRBV30 and TRBJ2-5; TRBD2 might be the D (6 bases). CDR1 and CDR2 (germline): GTSNPN, SVGIG (reference sequence). This CDR3 is built from 13 residues. V gave up 4 bases and J gave up 1 base, with 10 bases separating them. The CDR3 bases are TGTGCCTGGACGGTCGGGGGCCAAGAGACCCAGTACTTC. Amino acids: CAWTVGGQETQYF.